This TCR beta chain came from a study of beta chain features in type 1 diabetes (dated by TCRdb to the late 2010s). About the study as a whole: Mean age, gender distribution, total cell number and subset yield were not different between patients and healthy donors. The study compared the TCRB repertoires of sorted circulating CD4+ T cell subsets in recently diagnosed type 1 diabetes patients with those in matched healthy donors. Regulatory and stem cell-like memory subsets were obtained from only 8 patients and about 8 healthy donors, while naive and central memory subsets were obtained from all 30 or so donors. Across all samples, approximately 98,000,000 sorted cells were examined, and cell number per subset correlated strongly with RNA yield.

The research as a whole found: A moderate but significant shortening of TCRB CDR3 length was observed in type 1 diabetes patients in all four CD4+ subsets. Sequencing cDNA rather than genomic DNA could over-represent highly expressing activated cells, although activation and CD3 levels did not differ between groups. At VDJ recombination sites, type 1 diabetes patients had fewer insertions and more deleted nucleotides, which implies abnormalities in thymic rearrangement. Shorter templates might have been favored by PCR, but patient and control samples were amplified and corrected together, so both groups would have been affected equally by any skew. HLA sub-analyses involved small numbers of individuals, so any influence of HLA type on TCRB rearrangement remained unresolved. The naive, central memory and regulatory TCRB repertoires appeared to resemble one another more closely among patients than among healthy donors.

From a lookup of the germline V gene, CDR1 and CDR2 are SQVTM and ANQGSEA. V is trimmed back by 7 bases and J by 2 bases, and the junction contains 16 bases that no gene match accounts for. Taken from cysteine to phenylalanine, the CDR3 has 16 residues. Only the CDR3 part of the read is kept: 48 bases, read in frame from the first base. There are a few counts of this clone. The antigen this receptor binds is unknown. There are no base qualities to consult, and no much larger clone falls within one base. The High Capacity cDNA Reverse Transcription Kit was used to reverse transcribe all of the isolated RNA, meaning that expressed TCRB transcripts were what got sequenced. Deep immunoSEQ sequencing was performed on naive, central memory and regulatory T cell samples, with an average of roughly 3.3 million total reads per sample. After sorted cells were lysed in RLT buffer, RNA was extracted with DNase-treated RNeasy Micro or Mini kits, with the choice depending on cell number. Each cell subset was processed separately to prevent cross-contamination, with patient and healthy donor samples processed together. The immunoSEQ multiplex PCR was used to amplify TCRB sequences from cDNA, yielding 87-bp fragments that span the CDR3 region. The amplicons were sequenced using the Illumina HiSeq platform. The authors processed their data as follows. Synthetic template baselines were used to correct PCR bias computationally, reads within Hamming distance 2 were collapsed, and singletons that could not be merged were discarded. Reads were aligned to IMGT to assign V, D and J genes, CDR3 length, and insertions or deletions at six rearrangement sites. Within each subset, clonotype counts were normalized to sorted cell number, after which true diversity and Gini coefficients were computed with the tcR R package. The overlap coefficient, calculated on TCRB nucleotide sequences, was used to measure repertoire sharing. Out-of-frame TCRB sequences from naive cells were analyzed as a proxy for the pre-selection repertoire. Drawn from immuneACCESS, this table holds only the in-frame rearrangements with V and J called that TCRdb kept. Clones are partly lost; checked studies trace under half to an unresolved V gene and leave the rest unexplained. V, J and clone size are those of that table, while D and trimming were read from the DNA. Recorded for this sample are hundreds of thousands of clones; around 15% of them occurred a single time. The ten most abundant clones make up just under 0.04% of the sample.

From each donor, a single peripheral blood sample of approximately 110 mL on average was drawn into heparinised tubes. A BD FACSAria II was used to sort naive, central memory, regulatory and stem cell-like memory CD4+ T cells with a panel that included CD45RO, CCR7, CD25, CD127, CD95 and CD27. All sorted populations exceeded 95% purity. Right away, PBMCs were isolated by Lymphoprep density gradient centrifugation and were stained directly, with no culture step. So that batch effects would be minimized, each experiment stained and sorted samples in pairs, pairing one healthy donor with one patient. The TCR comes from a young man with type 1 diabetes. The chain joins TRBV29-1 to TRBJ1-1; 7 of the junction bases match TRBD1. The sample comprised naive CD4+ T cells from blood. Per the publication, the cell subset or site label means: true naive CD4+ T cells. DNA sequence: TGCAGCGACCTAAACCCGGGCCAGGGGGATAACACTGAAGCTTTCTTT. This translates into CSDLNPGQGDNTEAFF.